This is a list of T cell receptor beta chains from one sample in a study of shared clonotypes between healthy human individuals. The method was immunoSEQ multiplex PCR; TCRdb's version includes in-frame clones alone and lacks a portion of them. The sample has about 470,000 clones, roughly 83% seen once; the top ten hold under 15%. The source material was PBMCs. The receptors were gathered from a woman between 40 and 50 years old in good health. Some clones in this sample may be carry-over from other donors' samples. The CDR3 runs from the conserved cysteine through the conserved F or W. Fields, in order: V gene, clone size, CDR3 length, J gene, D gene, CDR3 protein, CDR3 DNA. A D gene is named only where the DNA matches it firmly. Size tells how often a clone was seen (once, few, many) or the class of an expanded clone, and some rows leave it out.

TRBV7-9	.	14	TRBJ2-7	TRBD2	CASSPRLAPYEQYF	TGTGCCAGCAGCCCACGACTAGCGCCCTACGAGCAGTACTTC
TRBV29-1	many	16	TRBJ1-4	TRBD1	CSVDPYRTGCLEKLFF	TGCAGCGTTGACCCCTACCGGACAGGGTGCCTGGAAAAACTGTTTTTT
TRBV28	once	16	TRBJ1-1	.	CASSFQRGTMNTEAFF	TGTGCCAGCAGTTTTCAACGGGGAACAATGAACACTGAAGCTTTCTTT
TRBV29-1	.	13	TRBJ2-7	TRBD1	CSAVEGDSYEQYF	TGCAGCGCCGTTGAGGGGGACAGCTACGAGCAGTACTTC
TRBV6-5	.	13	TRBJ2-3	.	CASSYYGTDTQYF	TGTGCCAGCAGTTACTATGGGACAGATACGCAGTATTTT
TRBV5-8	once	15	TRBJ2-3	.	CASARETVGTDTQYF	TGTGCCAGCGCTAGGGAGACAGTTGGCACAGATACGCAGTATTTT
TRBV9	.	13	TRBJ2-1	TRBD2	CASSKTSRNEQFF	TGTGCCAGCAGCAAGACTAGCCGCAATGAGCAGTTCTTC
TRBV6-1	.	16	TRBJ2-1	TRBD2	CASSEQGLAGASIQFF	TGTGCCAGCAGTGAACAGGGACTAGCGGGAGCTTCTATACAGTTCTTC
TRBV5-4	.	12	TRBJ1-2	.	CASSLDSYGYTF	TGTGCCAGCAGTCTCGACAGCTATGGCTACACCTTC
TRBV5-6	few	14	TRBJ1-3	.	CASTIQSSGNTIYF	TGTGCCAGCACCATACAGAGCTCTGGAAACACCATATATTTT
TRBV5-5	.	13	TRBJ2-7	TRBD1	CASSHTGAYEQYF	TGTGCCAGCAGCCACACAGGGGCCTACGAGCAGTACTTC
TRBV19	.	15	TRBJ2-3	.	CASSPRGRGADTQYF	TGTGCCAGTAGTCCCAGGGGTAGGGGCGCAGATACGCAGTATTTT
TRBV7-2	.	12	TRBJ2-1	TRBD1	CASSPKTGVPFF	TGTGCCAGCAGCCCCAAGACAGGGGTTCCGTTCTTC
TRBV9	.	14	TRBJ1-4	.	CASSVGTVNEKLFF	TGTGCCAGCAGCGTTGGGACGGTAAATGAAAAACTGTTTTTT
TRBV5-6	.	12	TRBJ2-7	.	CASSLKWNEQYF	TGTGCCAGCAGCTTGAAGTGGAACGAGCAGTACTTC
TRBV2	.	15	TRBJ2-3	.	CASVSGAGSTDTQYF	TGTGCCAGCGTCTCAGGGGCGGGCAGCACAGATACGCAGTATTTT
TRBV7-2	many	14	TRBJ2-7	.	CASSSRDGAYEQYF	TGTGCCAGCAGCTCCCGGGACGGGGCCTACGAGCAGTACTTC
TRBV9	.	15	TRBJ2-3	TRBD2	CASSARLADTDTQYF	TGTGCCAGCAGCGCTCGACTAGCGGACACAGATACGCAGTATTTT
TRBV4-3	.	13	TRBJ2-3	.	CASSQGREDTQYF	TGCGCCAGCAGCCAGGGACGGGAAGATACGCAGTATTTT
TRBV30	.	13	TRBJ2-5	.	CAWSDRRSQTQYF	TGTGCCTGGAGTGACCGCCGGTCCCAGACCCAGTACTTC
TRBV27	.	15	TRBJ2-7	TRBD2	CASSPRVAGPPEQYF	TGTGCCAGCAGTCCCCGGGTAGCGGGCCCTCCCGAGCAGTACTTC
TRBV6-1	few	10	TRBJ1-1	.	CASSDWGAFF	TGTGCCAGCAGTGACTGGGGAGCTTTCTTT
TRBV10-2	.	15	TRBJ2-5	.	CASSSTTDPAATQYF	TGCGCCAGCAGTTCAACGACAGACCCCGCAGCGACCCAGTACTTC
TRBV16	.	15	TRBJ1-4	TRBD1	CASSERGQGYEKLFF	TGTGCCAGCAGCGAAAGGGGACAGGGGTATGAAAAACTGTTTTTT
TRBV14	.	15	TRBJ2-7	TRBD1	CASSQDTGAYYEQYF	TGTGCCAGCAGCCAAGATACAGGGGCTTACTACGAGCAGTACTTC